One sample yielded the 20 T cell receptor beta chains listed below, sequenced in a study of early T cells in non-severe SARS-CoV-2 infection. MiXCR, applied by TCRdb to the 5' RACE reads, yields one record per CDR3 protein. The sample records tens of thousands of distinct CDR3 sequences, around 4.1% being singletons. What was sequenced was whole blood. These receptors were collected from an adult who was a healthcare worker with PCR-confirmed SARS-CoV-2 infection or an uninfected control (not recorded which).

This clonotype was counted a few times. The chain recombines TRBV6-1 with TRBJ2-7; a possible D gene is TRBD1 (6 bases). CDR3 size: 14 residues. V gave up 6 bases and J gave up 2 bases, with 14 bases separating them. Germline assignment: CDR1 MNHNS and CDR2 SASEGT. CDR3 sequence: CASSPTGFPYEQYF. The CDR3 DNA is TGTGCCAGCAGCCCCACAGGGTTCCCCTACGAGCAGTACTTC.

This clonotype has ten or more counts. The rearrangement joins TRBV4-1 to TRBJ2-1; no clear D gene. This CDR3 is built from 16 residues. Trimming removed 1 base from V and 0 bases from J, with 10 bases in between. Per the germline V gene, CDR1 is MGHRA and CDR2 is YSYEKL. The CDR3 is CASSQALSASYNEQFF. CDR3 sequence (DNA): TGCGCCAGCAGCCAAGCACTATCAGCCTCCTACAATGAGCAGTTCTTC.

This clonotype was recorded at least ten times. CDR3 nucleotide sequence: TGTGCCAGCAACCAACAGGGGCCGGATGGAGGCTACACCTTC. Encoded protein: CASNQQGPDGGYTF. The chain couples TRBV12-3 or TRBV12-4 to TRBJ1-2; 7 nucleotides line up with TRBD1. V was clipped by 7 bases and J by 8 bases; unmatched bases: 13. The CDR3 extends over 14 amino acids.

This clonotype was picked up many times. This CDR3 reads CASSPRRTRNNQPQHF. The CDR3 nucleotides are TGTGCCAGCAGCCCGAGAAGGACAAGGAACAATCAGCCCCAGCATTTT. This rearrangement joins TRBV7-8 to TRBJ1-5, with D perhaps matching TRBD1 (5 bases). CDR3 length: 16 residues. Trimming stripped 5 bases from V and 3 bases from J, with 17 bases between. Germline values: CDR1 SGHVS, CDR2 FQNEAQ.

This clonotype was recorded many times. V usage is TRBV7-9 and J usage is TRBJ2-1; the D gene is possibly TRBD1 (6 bases). The CDR3 consists of 16 residues. CDR1 and CDR2 (germline): SEHNR, FQNEAQ (reference sequence). V was cut by 4 bases and J by 5 bases, with 18 bases left in between. The CDR3, as DNA: TGTGCCAGCAGCTCCCCCCAGGACCAGGGGCACAATGAGCAGTTCTTC. Amino acid sequence: CASSSPQDQGHNEQFF.

This clonotype has ten or more counts. The J gene is TRBJ2-4, the V gene TRBV20-1, with 11 bases lining up with TRBD2. The length of the CDR3 is 16 residues. The V segment lost 4 bases and the J segment 1 base; nucleotides outside the gene matches: 6. The V gene's germline CDR1 is DFQATT and CDR2 SNEGSKA (reference sequence). The CDR3, as DNA: TGCAGTGCTAAAACTAGCGGGGGAGCGGCCAAAAACATTCAGTACTTC. Encoded protein: CSAKTSGGAAKNIQYF.

In this sample, this clonotype turned up many times. This rearrangement joins TRBV5-1 to TRBJ2-5, with TRBD2 matching over 7 bases. V trimming: 2 bases; J trimming: 5 bases; junction bases outside the gene matches: 6. CDR1 and CDR2 (germline): SGHRS, YFSETQ. The CDR3 covers 14 residues. CDR3 nucleotide sequence: TGCGCCAGCAGCTTTGAGCGGGATGGGGAGACCCAGTACTTC. Its translation: CASSFERDGETQYF.

This clonotype was seen only a few times. At one boundary the junction diverges from the germline segment, which might be a read error. The chain couples TRBV29-1 to TRBJ2-1; 8 bases align to TRBD2. Germline V CDR1 and CDR2: SQVTM, ANQGSEA. The CDR3 is 14 residues long. CDR3 in DNA: TGCAGCGTCGACTTAGCGGGGCGCTACAGTGAGCAGTTCTTC. Its protein is CSVDLAGRYSEQFF.

This clonotype has ten or more counts. The V call is TRBV6-6, the J call TRBJ1-5, with D uncertain. Germline-derived CDR1 and CDR2 are MNHNY and SVGAGI (reference sequence). The CDR3 totals 16 residues. V was shortened by 3 bases and J by 0 bases, with 12 bases between the two germline ends. Here the CDR3 reads CASSYLTVHSNQPQHF. CDR3 sequence (DNA): TGTGCCAGCAGTTATTTAACAGTTCATAGCAATCAGCCCCAGCATTTT.

The CDR3 loop reads CASSPRAFGEQYF. In DNA, the CDR3 is TGTGCCAGCAGTCCCCGGGCGTTCGGCGAGCAGTACTTC. V gene TRBV2 combines with J gene TRBJ2-7; D gene unclear. CDR3 size: 13 residues. Germline CDR1 SNHLY, CDR2 FYNNEI. Trimming stripped 5 bases from V and 6 bases from J, with 14 bases between.

This clonotype was seen only a few times. The chain employs TRBV29-1 and TRBJ2-3; 12 bases are a match to TRBD1. The trim removed 7 bases at V and 6 bases at J, leaving 5 bases unmatched. CDR3 size: 13 residues. Germline V gene lookup returns CDR1 SQVTM and CDR2 ANQGSEA. Here the CDR3 reads CSAGTGGEDTQYF. CDR3 in DNA: TGCAGCGCCGGGACAGGGGGCGAGGATACGCAGTATTTT.

This clonotype was observed at least ten times. The CDR3 bases are TGTGCCAGCAGCCCAGGAGGGACTAGCGGGGGGCGAAACACCGGGGAGCTGTTTTTT. The encoded protein is CASSPGGTSGGRNTGELFF. The J gene is TRBJ2-2, the V gene TRBV7-9; TRBD2 matches at 15 bases. The CDR3 is made up of 19 amino acids. Germline values: CDR1 SEHNR, CDR2 FQNEAQ (reference sequence). Unmatched junction bases numbered 9, after V lost 5 bases and J lost 2 bases.

This clonotype was detected many times. This rearrangement joins TRBV29-1 to TRBJ1-2, with D possibly TRBD1 on 6 matching bases. CDR3 size: 13 residues. V was shortened by 6 bases and J by 3 bases, with 14 bases between the two germline ends. The germline CDR1 and CDR2 sequences are SQVTM and ANQGSEA. Written as DNA, the CDR3 is TGCAGCGTCGCCTACAGGGTGGACTATGGCTACACCTTC. This gives the protein CSVAYRVDYGYTF.

The chain links TRBV6-1 to TRBJ2-3; 9 bases are shared with TRBD2. The V and J ends lost 2 bases and 9 bases, in that order; junction bases with no gene match: 3. Germline V gene lookup returns CDR1 MNHNS and CDR2 SASEGT. The CDR3 is 13 amino acids. The CDR3 DNA reads TGTGCCAGCAGTGAACTAGCGGGGTTCACGCAGTATTTT. Its protein is CASSELAGFTQYF.

This clonotype appeared many times. The J gene is TRBJ1-1, the V gene TRBV12-3 or TRBV12-4; no reliable D call. This CDR3 comprises 13 residues. V lost 6 bases to trimming and J lost 2 bases, with 10 bases between them. For the CDR3, the DNA is TGTGCCAGCAGCCAGCAGGTCAACACTGAAGCTTTCTTT. Its translation is CASSQQVNTEAFF.

This clonotype has at least ten counts. The chain couples TRBV6-5 to TRBJ1-5; weak D call: TRBD1 (6 bases). V shed 10 bases and J shed 0 bases, with 16 bases lying between them. Looked up from germline, CDR1 is MNHEY and CDR2 is SVGAGI. The CDR3 spans 15 residues. CDR3 amino acids: CATTKTQGSNQPQHF. The CDR3 DNA follows: TGTGCCACCACTAAGACACAGGGTAGCAATCAGCCCCAGCATTTT.

This clonotype was seen ten or more times. The V gene is TRBV7-6, the J gene TRBJ2-1; TRBD2 matches 11 bases. CDR3 size: 15 residues. Germline trimming cut 2 bases from V and 7 bases from J; bases unmatched to any gene: 4. Per germline, CDR1 SGHVS and CDR2 FNYEAQ. Here the CDR3 DNA reads TGTGCCAGCAGCTTACCGGGACTAGCGGTAAATGAGCAGTTCTTC. This sequence encodes CASSLPGLAVNEQFF.

The genes are TRBV6-2 or TRBV6-3 and TRBJ2-3, with 14 bases matching TRBD2. J lost 3 bases, V lost 2 bases, and 16 bases had no gene match. Germline V gene data show CDR1 as MNHEY and CDR2 as SVGEGT. The CDR3 covers 21 residues. CDR3 in DNA: TGTGCCAGCAGTTACCCAGGACTAGCGGGGGGACCCTTACGGGGGACAGATACGCAGTATTTT. Amino acid sequence: CASSYPGLAGGPLRGTDTQYF.

This clonotype was counted at least ten times. The genes are TRBV7-2 and TRBJ2-5, with D possibly being TRBD1 (5 bases). The CDR3 runs to 15 residues. The V gene lost 0 bases and the J gene lost 1 base, with 9 bases spanning the gap. Germline V gives CDR1 SGHTA, CDR2 FQGNSA. In DNA, the CDR3 is TGTGCCAGCAGCTTAGCGGTGGGGCTCCAAGAGACCCAGTACTTC. Its translation is CASSLAVGLQETQYF.

By sample share, this clonotype is medium-sized (0.01 to 0.1%). The rearrangement joins TRBV27 to TRBJ2-7, with 13 nucleotides matching TRBD2. The CDR3 runs 14 residues. The germline V gene has CDR1 MNHEY and CDR2 SMNVEV (reference sequence). V was clipped by 5 bases and J by 4 bases; unmatched bases: 2. The CDR3 is CASSPGLAGYEQYF. CDR3 in DNA: TGTGCCAGCAGTCCGGGACTAGCGGGGTACGAGCAGTACTTC.